The clone carrying this TCR beta chain has a handful of counts. The antigen is unknown. The sample belongs to a study of early T cells in non-severe SARS-CoV-2 infection. For the study at large: Sequencing of bulk RNA from unsorted whole blood was done, without chain pairing.

Attachment of unique molecular identifiers to individual cDNA molecules was performed. Each CDR3 protein gets one entry after TCRdb re-called the 5' RACE reads with MiXCR. The sample includes over 90,000 distinct CDR3 sequences, under 15% seen only once; the top ten take 5.5% to 7%. In germline, CDR1 is SGHTA, CDR2 FQGNSA. V lost 5 bases and J lost 2; bases outside the gene matches: 4. The CDR3 contains 16 residues. Points from the study as a whole: VDJdb-based annotation leaned toward anti-spike CD8 responses and missed private and CD4 specificities.

V gene TRBV7-2 combines with J gene TRBJ2-1, with 12 nucleotides matching TRBD2. The sample comprised whole blood. This clonotype was obtained from an adult who was a healthcare worker with PCR-confirmed SARS-CoV-2 infection or an uninfected control (not recorded which). The CDR3 sequence: CASSATSGSTYNEQFF. CDR3 nucleotides: TGTGCCAGCAGCGCGACTAGCGGGAGTACCTACAATGAGCAGTTCTTC.